These 6 T cell receptor beta chains were sequenced from one sample in a study of regulatory T cells in long-lasting Graves disease. As to time point: persistent/refractory GD, antithyroid drugs over 5 years with positive TRAb. PBMC-extracted RNA yielded the TCR library. Assembly of TCR beta libraries relied on iRepertoire HTBI primers together with Arm-PCR of CDR3 regions. Using its own MiXCR run on the multiplex PCR reads, TCRdb lists one record per CDR3 protein. In the table there are some 280,000 distinct CDR3 sequences, more than 20% of which are singletons. The sequenced sample was peripheral blood mononuclear cells (PBMCs), obtained when the disease was refractory, from a patient treated with antithyroid drugs. Source of these receptors: a female donor with Graves disease.

This clonotype turned up a few times. This chain links TRBV20-1 with TRBJ2-7, with D hard to call. Germline V gene sequence: CDR1 DFQATT, CDR2 SNEGSKA (reference sequence). The CDR3 extends over 13 amino acids. V lost 3 bases to trimming and J lost 0 bases, with 9 bases between them. As DNA, the CDR3 is TGCAGTGCTAGGGACCAGAGCTCCTACGAGCAGTACTTC. The encoded protein is CSARDQSSYEQYF.

The chain combines TRBV9 with TRBJ1-1; a possible D gene is TRBD1 (6 bases). V dropped 4 bases and J dropped 1 base, with 23 bases sitting between them. Germline values: CDR1 SGDLS, CDR2 YYNGEE. The CDR3 contains 18 residues. DNA of the CDR3: TGTGCCAGCAGCAGCCCACTGGGAGGGGGGGGGCCGAACACTGAAGCTTTCTTT. Its protein is CASSSPLGGGGPNTEAFF.

The chain has TRBV4-3 and TRBJ2-4; unclear D gene. V lost 2 bases, J lost 5 bases, and 19 bases lay in between. The germline V gene encodes CDR1 LGHNA and CDR2 YSLEER. The CDR3 spans 17 residues. The chain's CDR3 is CASSQLRTLGAENIQYF. The CDR3 region has the DNA TGCGCCAGCAGCCAACTCCGGACCCTGGGCGCGGAAAACATTCAGTACTTC.

This clonotype turned up a few times. The chain couples TRBV4-3 to TRBJ1-1; D is unclear. Germline CDR1 LGHNA, CDR2 YSLEER. The CDR3 runs to 13 residues. Trimming took 4 bases from V and 3 from J, leaving 9 bases between them. As DNA, the CDR3 is TGCGCCAGCAGCCCTACACGCTACACTGAAGCTTTCTTT. This encodes CASSPTRYTEAFF.

This clonotype was observed a handful of times. The chain employs TRBV15 and TRBJ1-1; D possibly corresponds to TRBD1 (6 bases). The CDR3 totals 15 residues. The V end lost 3 bases, the J end lost 3 bases, and 14 bases lay between the germline ends. Per the germline V gene, CDR1 is LNHNV and CDR2 is YYDKDF (reference sequence). The CDR3, as DNA: TGTGCCACCAGCAGCTACAGGGACATGGACACTGAAGCTTTCTTT. This sequence encodes CATSSYRDMDTEAFF.

Many counts were recorded for this clonotype. The genes are TRBV28 and TRBJ1-2, with TRBD1 matching over 9 bases. Losses at the gene ends were 6 bases for V and 0 bases for J; bases not matched to a gene: 8. The CDR3 is 16 amino acids. Germline CDR1 and CDR2: MDHEN and SYDVKM. This CDR3 is CASRPLTGGANYGYTF. DNA of the CDR3: TGTGCCAGCAGACCGTTAACAGGGGGCGCTAACTATGGCTACACCTTC.